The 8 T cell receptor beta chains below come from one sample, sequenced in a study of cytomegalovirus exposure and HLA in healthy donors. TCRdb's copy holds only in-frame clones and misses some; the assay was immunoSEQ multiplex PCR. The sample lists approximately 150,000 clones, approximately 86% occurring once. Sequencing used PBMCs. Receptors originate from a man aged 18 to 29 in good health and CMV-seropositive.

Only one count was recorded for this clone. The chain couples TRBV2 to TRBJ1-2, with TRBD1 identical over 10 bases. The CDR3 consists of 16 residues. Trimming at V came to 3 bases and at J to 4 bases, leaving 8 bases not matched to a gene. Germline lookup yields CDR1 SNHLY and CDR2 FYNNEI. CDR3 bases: TGTGCCAGCAGTGACCAGGGACAGGGGCTCGGCTATGGCTACACCTTC. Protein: CASSDQGQGLGYGYTF.

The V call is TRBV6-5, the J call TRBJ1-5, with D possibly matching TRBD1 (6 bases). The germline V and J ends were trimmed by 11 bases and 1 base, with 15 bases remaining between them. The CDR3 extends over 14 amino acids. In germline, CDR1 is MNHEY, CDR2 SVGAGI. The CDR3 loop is CALTGGPSNQPQHF. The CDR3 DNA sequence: TGTGCCCTGACGGGGGGGCCGAGCAATCAGCCCCAGCATTTT.

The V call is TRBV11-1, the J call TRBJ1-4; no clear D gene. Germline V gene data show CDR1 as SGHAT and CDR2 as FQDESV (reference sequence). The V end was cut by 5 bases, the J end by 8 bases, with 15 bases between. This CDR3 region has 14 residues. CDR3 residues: CASSPSNRNEKLFF. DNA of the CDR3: TGTGCCAGCAGCCCGTCTAACAGAAACGAAAAACTGTTTTTT.

Here the CDR3 DNA reads TGTGCCAGCAGTGAATCCGGGACACACTACGAGCAGTACTTC. It is translated as CASSESGTHYEQYF. The chain combines TRBV6-1 with TRBJ2-7; D is perhaps TRBD1 (6 bases). Germline V lookup: CDR1 MNHNS, CDR2 SASEGT. The CDR3 is 14 amino acids. Trimming removed 2 bases at V and 3 bases at J, with 11 bases between.

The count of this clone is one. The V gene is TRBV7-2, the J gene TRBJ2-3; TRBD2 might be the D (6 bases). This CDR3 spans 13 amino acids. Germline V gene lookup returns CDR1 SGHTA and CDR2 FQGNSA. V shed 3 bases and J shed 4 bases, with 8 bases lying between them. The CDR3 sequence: CASSLGEADTQYF. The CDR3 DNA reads TGTGCCAGCAGCTTGGGGGAGGCAGATACGCAGTATTTT.

CDR3 sequence: CASSGQVNQPQHF. In DNA, the CDR3 is TGTGCCAGCAGCGGACAGGTTAATCAGCCCCAGCATTTT. The V and J genes are TRBV6-1 and TRBJ1-5, with 7 nucleotides matching TRBD1. Germline CDR1 and CDR2: MNHNS and SASEGT. This CDR3 is built from 13 residues. Trimming cost V 6 bases and J 4 bases; bases outside gene matches: 3.

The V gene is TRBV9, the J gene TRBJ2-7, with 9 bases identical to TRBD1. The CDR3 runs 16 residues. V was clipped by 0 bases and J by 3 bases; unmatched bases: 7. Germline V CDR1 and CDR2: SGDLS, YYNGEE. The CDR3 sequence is CASSVASGQGFYEQYF. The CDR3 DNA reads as TGTGCCAGCAGCGTAGCCAGTGGACAGGGGTTCTACGAGCAGTACTTC.

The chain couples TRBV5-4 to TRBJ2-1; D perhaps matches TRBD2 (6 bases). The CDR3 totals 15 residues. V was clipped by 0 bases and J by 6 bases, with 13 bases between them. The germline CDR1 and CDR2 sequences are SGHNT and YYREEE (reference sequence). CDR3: CASSLGRTTGNEQFF. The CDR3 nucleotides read TGTGCCAGCAGCTTGGGCCGGACTACGGGCAATGAGCAGTTCTTC.